The 21 T cell receptor beta chains reported below all come from one sample, sequenced in a study of T cell responses to AZD1222 COVID-19 vaccine. Some clones are missing from TCRdb's copy, which holds only in-frame ones; the method was immunoSEQ multiplex PCR. The repertoire holds roughly 100,000 clones, with about nine tenths as singletons. Sequencing used peripheral blood, obtained on day 0 of AZD1222 vaccination. These receptors were collected from an adult in good health.

This chain connects TRBV19 to TRBJ2-7, with a weak D call TRBD1 (6 bases). This CDR3 is built from 12 residues. Trimming shortened V by 6 bases and J by 6 bases, and 12 bases separated the two germline ends. Germline V CDR1 and CDR2: LNHDA, SQIVND (reference sequence). The CDR3 coding sequence is TGTGCCAGTAGCTATATCAGGGGCGAGCAGTACTTC. Translated, it gives CASSYIRGEQYF.

A single count supports this clone. The V call is TRBV28, the J call TRBJ1-2; 7 nucleotides agree with TRBD1. With V trimmed by 4 bases and J by 2 bases, 7 bases remained unmatched. The germline gives CDR1 MDHEN, CDR2 SYDVKM. CDR3 length: 15 residues. The DNA of the CDR3 is TGTGCCAGCAGTTATGCAGGGGGGCAGAACTATGGCTACACCTTC. This encodes CASSYAGGQNYGYTF.

The V call is TRBV12-3 or TRBV12-4, the J call TRBJ2-2, with a tentative D call TRBD1 (5 bases). The V end was cut by 3 bases, the J end by 8 bases, with 7 bases between. The CDR3 is made up of 12 amino acids. In nucleotides, the CDR3 is TGTGCCAGCAGTTTCCGGACAGGGGAGCTGTTTTTT. Its protein product is CASSFRTGELFF.

V gene TRBV10-1 combines with J gene TRBJ1-4, with 8 bases matching TRBD1. V was clipped by 5 bases and J by 7 bases; unmatched bases: 6. The CDR3 extends over 14 amino acids. Per germline, CDR1 WNHNN and CDR2 SYGVQD (reference sequence). CDR3 sequence (DNA): TGCGCCAGCAGTCTCGACAGGGGAGGTGAAAAACTGTTTTTT. This encodes CASSLDRGGEKLFF.

The V call is TRBV19, the J call TRBJ1-2; D is possibly TRBD1 (5 bases). The CDR3 covers 15 residues. Germline CDR1 and CDR2: LNHDA and SQIVND (reference sequence). V dropped 7 bases and J dropped 5 bases, with 20 bases sitting between them. Here the CDR3 reads CASIDTSGGYYGYTF. The CDR3 DNA reads TGTGCCAGTATCGACACGTCGGGGGGATATTATGGCTACACCTTC.

Points on this clone: Other nucleotide sequences in the sample specify the same CDR3. The chain joins TRBV20-1 to TRBJ1-1; D remains unclear. CDR3 length: 11 amino acids. Germline V gene lookup returns CDR1 DFQATT and CDR2 SNEGSKA (reference sequence). V gave up 3 bases and J gave up 5 bases, with 7 bases separating them. The CDR3 spells CSASSGTEAFF. The CDR3 bases are TGCAGTGCTAGTAGTGGAACTGAAGCTTTCTTT.

V usage is TRBV27 and J usage is TRBJ1-2; D is ambiguous. With 6 bases removed from V and 2 bases from J, the gap between germline ends came to 10 bases. The CDR3 has 13 residues. Per the germline V gene, CDR1 is MNHEY and CDR2 is SMNVEV (reference sequence). The DNA for the CDR3 is TGTGCCAGCAGGTCCCTTAGCAACTATGGCTACACCTTC. It is translated as CASRSLSNYGYTF.

The V and J genes are TRBV5-1 and TRBJ1-2, with D tentatively TRBD1 (5 bases). V was shortened by 4 bases and J by 5 bases, with 12 bases between the two germline ends. The CDR3 length is 13 residues. CDR1 is SGHRS, CDR2 YFSETQ, per germline. CDR3 sequence reads: CASSVGTGYGYTF. The DNA of the CDR3 is TGCGCCAGCAGCGTTGGGACCGGATATGGCTACACCTTC.

The rearrangement joins TRBV7-3 to TRBJ2-1; D is uncertain. V lost 0 bases, J lost 8 bases, and 11 bases lay in between. The CDR3 is 14 residues long. Germline CDR1 reads SGHTA; CDR2 reads FQGTGA. CDR3 amino acids: CASSLTFGDYEQFF. The DNA of the CDR3 is TGTGCCAGCAGCTTAACGTTTGGGGATTATGAGCAGTTCTTC.

The chain couples TRBV12-3 or TRBV12-4 to TRBJ2-7; TRBD1 matches 8 bases. The CDR3 runs to 13 residues. V lost 5 bases and J lost 7; bases outside the gene matches: 7. The CDR3 DNA is TGTGCCAGCAGTATCGGGACAGGTAGGGAGCAGTACTTC. It translates to CASSIGTGREQYF.

The chain carries TRBV28 and TRBJ1-4; 9 bases are a match to TRBD1. The CDR3 has 16 residues. Trimming took 1 base from V and 5 from J; bases not matched to a gene: 5. CDR1 MDHEN and CDR2 SYDVKM come from the germline V gene. The CDR3 loop reads CASSLSGTGRNEKLFF. The CDR3 nucleotides are TGTGCCAGCAGTTTATCTGGGACAGGGCGAAATGAAAAACTGTTTTTT.

This clone has only one observation. The chain has TRBV4-1 and TRBJ2-1; D is perhaps TRBD1 (5 bases). The CDR3 is 14 residues long. Trimming removed 6 bases from V and 5 bases from J, with 14 bases in between. Looked up from germline, CDR1 is MGHRA and CDR2 is YSYEKL. The CDR3 loop is CASRREDTNNEQFF. The CDR3 DNA reads TGCGCCAGCAGAAGAGAGGACACCAACAATGAGCAGTTCTTC.

V is TRBV6-5 and J is TRBJ1-4; D gene uncertain. Trimming pared 2 bases from V and 8 bases from J, leaving 9 bases between. The germline CDR1 and CDR2 sequences are MNHEY and SVGAGI. The CDR3 sequence is 13 residues long. The CDR3 nucleotides are TGTGCCAGCAGTTACGGGGTGGGGGAAAAACTGTTTTTT. Translation gives CASSYGVGEKLFF.

The chain couples TRBV19 to TRBJ2-7; TRBD2 might be the D (5 bases). Germline assignment: CDR1 LNHDA and CDR2 SQIVND (reference sequence). This CDR3 is built from 14 residues. The V end lost 6 bases, the J end lost 5 bases, and 17 bases lay between the germline ends. The CDR3 reads CASRVDIGGNEQYF. CDR3 in DNA: TGTGCCAGTAGGGTAGACATAGGAGGCAACGAGCAGTACTTC.

The rearrangement links TRBV3-1 (or the pseudogene TRBV3-2) to TRBJ2-7; D is undetermined. The V gene's germline CDR1 is LGHDT and CDR2 YNNKEL (reference sequence). The CDR3 has 11 residues. The V end lost 6 bases, the J end lost 5 bases, and 8 bases lay between the germline ends. CDR3 sequence reads: CASRLGNEQYF. The CDR3 DNA reads TGTGCCAGCAGGTTGGGAAACGAGCAGTACTTC.

V is TRBV7-9 and J is TRBJ1-5; TRBD1 matches at 7 bases. This CDR3 contains 16 residues. V trimming: 1 base; J trimming: 6 bases; junction bases outside the gene matches: 9. The germline CDR1 and CDR2 sequences are SEHNR and FQNEAQ (reference sequence). In DNA form, the CDR3 reads TGTGCCAGCAGCTTAGTTGAAGGGGGCGGACGTCAGCCCCAGCATTTT. Protein sequence: CASSLVEGGGRQPQHF.

The chain recombines TRBV28 with TRBJ1-1; the D gene is possibly TRBD1 (6 bases). The V gene lost 4 bases and the J gene lost 1 base, with 16 bases spanning the gap. CDR3 length equals 16 residues. Germline CDR1 is MDHEN and CDR2 is SYDVKM. The CDR3 loop is CASSSAQGPWNTEAFF. In nucleotides, the CDR3 is TGTGCCAGCAGTTCCGCCCAGGGGCCATGGAACACTGAAGCTTTCTTT.

The CDR3 reads CASSLSTDSYEQYF. CDR3 nucleotide sequence: TGCGCCAGCAGCTTGAGCACAGATTCCTACGAGCAGTACTTC. This chain joins TRBV5-1 and TRBJ2-7; D gene ambiguous. Trimming stripped 1 base from V and 1 base from J, with 9 bases between. Germline loops: CDR1 SGHRS, CDR2 YFSETQ. The CDR3 runs to 14 residues.

The chain couples TRBV3-1 (or the pseudogene TRBV3-2) to TRBJ2-7; D remains ambiguous. CDR1 is LGHDT, CDR2 YNNKEL, per germline (reference sequence). The V end was cut by 2 bases, the J end by 0 bases, with 8 bases between. This CDR3 contains 14 residues. CDR3 in DNA: TGTGCCAGCAGCCAACTAGACAACTCCTACGAGCAGTACTTC. As protein: CASSQLDNSYEQYF.

The rearrangement links TRBV10-2 to TRBJ1-5; TRBD1 matches 7 bases. V was clipped by 4 bases and J by 1 base; unmatched bases: 4. CDR1 WSHSY and CDR2 SAAADI come from the germline V gene. The CDR3 contains 15 residues. The CDR3 nucleotides read TGCGCCAGCAGTGTGGCAGGGGGAAGCAATCAGCCCCAGCATTTT. This translates into CASSVAGGSNQPQHF.

The count of this clone is one. V and J are TRBV4-1 and TRBJ2-7; TRBD2 is a possible D gene (6 bases). Germline V gene sequence: CDR1 MGHRA, CDR2 YSYEKL. The CDR3 is made up of 14 amino acids. Between the trimmed V and J ends, which lost 4 bases and 5 bases, there was a span of 15 bases. As DNA, the CDR3 is TGCGCCAGCAGCCCGGGGGACTTCTTCAACGAGCAGTACTTC. Its protein product is CASSPGDFFNEQYF.